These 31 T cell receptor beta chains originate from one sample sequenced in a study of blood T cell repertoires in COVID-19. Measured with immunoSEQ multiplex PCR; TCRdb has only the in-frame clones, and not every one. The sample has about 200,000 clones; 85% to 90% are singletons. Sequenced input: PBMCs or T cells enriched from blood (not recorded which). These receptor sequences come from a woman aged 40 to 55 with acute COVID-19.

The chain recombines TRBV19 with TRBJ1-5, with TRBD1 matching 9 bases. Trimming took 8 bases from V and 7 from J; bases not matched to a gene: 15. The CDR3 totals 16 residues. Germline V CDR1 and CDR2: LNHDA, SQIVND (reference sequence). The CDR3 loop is CASRPGTGTGSQPQHF. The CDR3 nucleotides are TGTGCCAGTCGTCCCGGGACAGGGACCGGATCCCAGCCCCAGCATTTT. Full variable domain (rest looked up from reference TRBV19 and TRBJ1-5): DGGITQSPKYLFRKEGQNVTLSCEQNLNHDAMYWYRQDPGQGLRLIYYSQIVNDFQKGDIAEGYSVSREKKESFPLTVTSAQKNPTAFYLCASRPGTGTGSQPQHFGDGTRLSIL.

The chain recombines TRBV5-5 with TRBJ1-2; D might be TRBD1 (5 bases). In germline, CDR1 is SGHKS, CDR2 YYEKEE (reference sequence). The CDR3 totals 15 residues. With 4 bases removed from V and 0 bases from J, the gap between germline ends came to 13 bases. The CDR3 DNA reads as TGTGCCAGCAGCCGGGAGGGGCAGTCTAACTATGGCTACACCTTC. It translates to CASSREGQSNYGYTF. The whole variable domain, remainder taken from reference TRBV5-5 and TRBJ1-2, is DAGVTQSPTHLIKTRGQQVTLRCSPISGHKSVSWYQQVLGQGPQFIFQYYEKEERGRGNFPDRFSARQFPNYSSELNVNALLLGDSALYLCASSREGQSNYGYTFGSGTRLTVV.

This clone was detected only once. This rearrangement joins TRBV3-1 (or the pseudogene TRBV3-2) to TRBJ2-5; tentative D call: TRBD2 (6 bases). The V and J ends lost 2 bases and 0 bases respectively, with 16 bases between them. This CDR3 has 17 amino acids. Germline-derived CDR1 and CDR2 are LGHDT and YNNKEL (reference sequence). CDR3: CASSQSRRGGYQETQYF. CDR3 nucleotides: TGTGCCAGCAGCCAATCGCGGCGGGGCGGTTACCAAGAGACCCAGTACTTC.

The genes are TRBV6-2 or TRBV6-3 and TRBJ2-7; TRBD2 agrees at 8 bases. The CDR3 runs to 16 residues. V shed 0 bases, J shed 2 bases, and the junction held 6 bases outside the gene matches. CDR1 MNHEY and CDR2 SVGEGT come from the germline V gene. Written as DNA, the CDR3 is TGTGCCAGCAGTTACTCGGATAGCGGGACAACCTACGAGCAGTACTTC. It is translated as CASSYSDSGTTYEQYF.

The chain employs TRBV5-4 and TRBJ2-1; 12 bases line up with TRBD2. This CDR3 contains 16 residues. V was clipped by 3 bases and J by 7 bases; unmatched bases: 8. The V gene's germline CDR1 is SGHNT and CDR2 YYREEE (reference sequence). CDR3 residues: CASSSETSGSANEQFF. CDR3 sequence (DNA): TGTGCCAGCAGCTCTGAGACTAGCGGGAGCGCGAATGAGCAGTTCTTC.

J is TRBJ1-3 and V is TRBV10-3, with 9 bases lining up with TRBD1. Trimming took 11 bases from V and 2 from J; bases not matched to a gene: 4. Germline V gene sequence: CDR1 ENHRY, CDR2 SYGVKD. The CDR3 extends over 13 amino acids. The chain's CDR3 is CAYDRGAGNTIYF. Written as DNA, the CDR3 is TGTGCCTATGACAGGGGGGCTGGAAACACCATATATTTT.

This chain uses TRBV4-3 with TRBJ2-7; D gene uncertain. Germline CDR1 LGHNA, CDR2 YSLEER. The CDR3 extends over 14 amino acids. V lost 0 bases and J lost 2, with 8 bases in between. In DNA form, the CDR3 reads TGCGCCAGCAGCCAAGATCAGGATACCTACGAGCAGTACTTC. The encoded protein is CASSQDQDTYEQYF.

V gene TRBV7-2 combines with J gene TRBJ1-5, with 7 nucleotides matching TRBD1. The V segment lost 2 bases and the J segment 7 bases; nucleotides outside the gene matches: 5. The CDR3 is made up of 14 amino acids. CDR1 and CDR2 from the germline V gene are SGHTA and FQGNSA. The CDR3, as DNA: TGTGCCAGCAGCTTAAGGAGGACAGGCCAGCCCCAGCATTTT. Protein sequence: CASSLRRTGQPQHF.

The CDR3 DNA sequence: TGTGCCAGCAGCAGGGGACAGCGAGGAACAGATACGCAGTATTTT. This gives the protein CASSRGQRGTDTQYF. The chain joins TRBV5-8 to TRBJ2-3, with TRBD1 matching over 7 bases. The CDR3 extends over 15 amino acids. The ends lost 4 bases at V and 3 bases at J; junction bases unmatched: 8. Per germline, CDR1 SGHTS and CDR2 YDEGEE. The whole variable domain, filled in from reference TRBV5-8 and TRBJ2-3, reads EAGVTQSPTHLIKTRGQQATLRCSPISGHTSVYWYQQALGLGLQFLLWYDEGEERNRGNFPPRFSGRQFPNYSSELNVNALELEDSALYLCASSRGQRGTDTQYFGPGTRLTVL.

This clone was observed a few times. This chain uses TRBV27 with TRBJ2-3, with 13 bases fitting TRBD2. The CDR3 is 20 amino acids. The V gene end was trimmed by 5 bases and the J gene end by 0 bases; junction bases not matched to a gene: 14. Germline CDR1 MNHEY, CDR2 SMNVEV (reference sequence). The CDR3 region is CASSLQTPTSGGFSTDTQYF. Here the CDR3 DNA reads TGTGCCAGCAGTCTCCAAACCCCGACTAGCGGGGGGTTTAGCACAGATACGCAGTATTTT.

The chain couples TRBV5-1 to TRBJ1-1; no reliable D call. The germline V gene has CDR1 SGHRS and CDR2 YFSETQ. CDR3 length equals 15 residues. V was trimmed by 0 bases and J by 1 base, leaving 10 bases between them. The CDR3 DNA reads TGCGCCAGCAGCTTGGGGGATGCGGGGAACACTGAAGCTTTCTTT. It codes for CASSLGDAGNTEAFF.

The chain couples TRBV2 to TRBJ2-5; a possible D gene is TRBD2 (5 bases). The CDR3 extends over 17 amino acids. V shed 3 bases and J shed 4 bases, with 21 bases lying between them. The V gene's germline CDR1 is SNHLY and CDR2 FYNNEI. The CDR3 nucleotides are TGTGCCAGCAGTGAGGGCCCACCCGACCTCCGGGGAGAGACCCAGTACTTC. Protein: CASSEGPPDLRGETQYF. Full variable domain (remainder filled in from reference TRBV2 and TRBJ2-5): EPEVTQTPSHQVTQMGQEVILRCVPISNHLYFYWYRQILGQKVEFLVSFYNNEISEKSEIFDDQFSVERPDGSNFTLKIRSTKLEDSAMYFCASSEGPPDLRGETQYFGPGTRLLVL.

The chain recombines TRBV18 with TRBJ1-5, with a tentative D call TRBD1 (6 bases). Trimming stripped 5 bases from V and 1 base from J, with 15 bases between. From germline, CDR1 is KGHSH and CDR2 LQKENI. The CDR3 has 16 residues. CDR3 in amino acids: CASSSSTGQSNQPQHF. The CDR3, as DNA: TGTGCCAGCTCATCCTCAACGGGACAAAGCAATCAGCCCCAGCATTTT. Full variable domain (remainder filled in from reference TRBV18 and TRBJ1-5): NAGVMQNPRHLVRRRGQEARLRCSPMKGHSHVYWYRQLPEEGLKFMVYLQKENIIDESGMPKERFSAEFPKEGPSILRIQQVVRGDSAAYFCASSSSTGQSNQPQHFGDGTRLSIL.

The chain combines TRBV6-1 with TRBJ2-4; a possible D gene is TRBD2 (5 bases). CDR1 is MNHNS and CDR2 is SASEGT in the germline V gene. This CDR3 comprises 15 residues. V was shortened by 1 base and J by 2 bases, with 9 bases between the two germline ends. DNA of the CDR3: TGTGCCAGCAGTGAAGGCGGGTACTCCAAAAACATTCAGTACTTC. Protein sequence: CASSEGGYSKNIQYF.

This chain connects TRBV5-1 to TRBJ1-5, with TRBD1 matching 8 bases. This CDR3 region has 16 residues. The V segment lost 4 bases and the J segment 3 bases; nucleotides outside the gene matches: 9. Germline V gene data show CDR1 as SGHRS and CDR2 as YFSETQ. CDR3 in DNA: TGCGCCAGCAGCCCCGGGACAGGAGCCCTCAATCAGCCCCAGCATTTT. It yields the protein CASSPGTGALNQPQHF. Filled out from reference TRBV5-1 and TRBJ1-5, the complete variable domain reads KAGVTQTPRYLIKTRGQQVTLSCSPISGHRSVSWYQQTPGQGLQFLFEYFSETQRNKGNFPGRFSGRQFSNSRSEMNVSTLELGDSALYLCASSPGTGALNQPQHFGDGTRLSIL.

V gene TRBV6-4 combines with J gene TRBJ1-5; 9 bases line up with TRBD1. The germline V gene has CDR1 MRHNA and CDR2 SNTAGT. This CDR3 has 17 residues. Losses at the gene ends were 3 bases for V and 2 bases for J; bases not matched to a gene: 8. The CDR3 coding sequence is TGTGCCAGCAGTGAGGACAGGGGCATCTTGGGCAATCAGCCCCAGCATTTT. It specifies CASSEDRGILGNQPQHF.

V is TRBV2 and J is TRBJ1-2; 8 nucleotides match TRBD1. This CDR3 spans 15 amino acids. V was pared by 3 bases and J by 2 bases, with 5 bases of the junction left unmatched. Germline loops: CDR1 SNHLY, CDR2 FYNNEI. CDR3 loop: CASSDPGQGNYGYTF. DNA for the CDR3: TGTGCCAGCAGTGATCCCGGACAGGGCAACTATGGCTACACCTTC.

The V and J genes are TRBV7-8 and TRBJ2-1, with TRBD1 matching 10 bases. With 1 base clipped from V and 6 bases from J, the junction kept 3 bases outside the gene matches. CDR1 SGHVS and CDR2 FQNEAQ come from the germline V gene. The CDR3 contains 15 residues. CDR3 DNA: TGTGCCAGCAGCTTAGGACAGGGGGCCGGCAATGAGCAGTTCTTC. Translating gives CASSLGQGAGNEQFF. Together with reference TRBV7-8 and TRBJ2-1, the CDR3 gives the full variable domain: GAGVSQSPRYKVAKRGQDVALRCDPISGHVSLFWYQQALGQGPEFLTYFQNEAQLDKSGLPSDRFFAERPEGSVSTLKIQRTQQEDSAVYLCASSLGQGAGNEQFFGPGTRLTVL.

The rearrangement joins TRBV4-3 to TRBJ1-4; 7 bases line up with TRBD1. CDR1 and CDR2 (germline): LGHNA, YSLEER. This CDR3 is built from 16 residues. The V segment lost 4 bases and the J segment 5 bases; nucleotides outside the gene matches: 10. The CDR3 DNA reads TGCGCCAGCAGCCTCTACCGACAGGGCGGGAATGAAAAACTGTTTTTT. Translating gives CASSLYRQGGNEKLFF.

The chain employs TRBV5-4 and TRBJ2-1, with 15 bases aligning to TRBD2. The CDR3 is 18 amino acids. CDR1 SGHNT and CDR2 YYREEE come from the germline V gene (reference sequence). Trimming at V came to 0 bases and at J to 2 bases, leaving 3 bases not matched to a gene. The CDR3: CASSLGGLAGGPYNEQFF. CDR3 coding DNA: TGTGCCAGCAGCTTGGGGGGACTAGCGGGGGGACCCTACAATGAGCAGTTCTTC.

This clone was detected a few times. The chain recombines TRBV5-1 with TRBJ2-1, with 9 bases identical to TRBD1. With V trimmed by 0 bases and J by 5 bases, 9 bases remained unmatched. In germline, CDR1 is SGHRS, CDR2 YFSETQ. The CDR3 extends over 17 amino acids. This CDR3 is CASSLETGTGFHNEQFF. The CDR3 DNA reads TGCGCCAGCAGCTTGGAGACCGGGACAGGGTTCCACAATGAGCAGTTCTTC.

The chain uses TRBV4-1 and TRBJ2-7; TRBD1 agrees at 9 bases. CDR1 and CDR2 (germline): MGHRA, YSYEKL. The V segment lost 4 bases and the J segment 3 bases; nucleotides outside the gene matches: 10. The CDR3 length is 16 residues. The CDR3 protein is CASSPRTGDTNYEQYF. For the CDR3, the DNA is TGCGCCAGCAGCCCGAGGACAGGGGACACCAACTACGAGCAGTACTTC.

CDR3 nucleotide sequence: TGTGCCAGCAGTTATGGGACTAGTAGGACAGATACGCAGTATTTT. This gives the protein CASSYGTSRTDTQYF. V is TRBV6-5 and J is TRBJ2-3; 8 bases agree with TRBD2. The CDR3 is 15 amino acids. Trimming cost V 3 bases and J 3 bases; bases outside gene matches: 5. Germline loops: CDR1 MNHEY, CDR2 SVGAGI.

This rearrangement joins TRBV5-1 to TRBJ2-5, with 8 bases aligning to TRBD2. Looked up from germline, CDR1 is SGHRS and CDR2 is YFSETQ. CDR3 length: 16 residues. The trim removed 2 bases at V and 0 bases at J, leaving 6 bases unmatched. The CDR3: CASSFTSGSYQETQYF. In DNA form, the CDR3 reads TGCGCCAGCAGCTTTACTAGCGGCTCTTACCAAGAGACCCAGTACTTC.

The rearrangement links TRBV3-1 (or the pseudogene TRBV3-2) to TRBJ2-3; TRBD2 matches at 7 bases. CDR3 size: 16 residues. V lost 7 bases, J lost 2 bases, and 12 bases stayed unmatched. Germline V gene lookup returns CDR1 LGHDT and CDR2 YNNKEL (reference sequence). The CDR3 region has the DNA TGTGCCAGCACCGATGGGCGACTAGCCTTCACAGATACGCAGTATTTT. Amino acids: CASTDGRLAFTDTQYF.

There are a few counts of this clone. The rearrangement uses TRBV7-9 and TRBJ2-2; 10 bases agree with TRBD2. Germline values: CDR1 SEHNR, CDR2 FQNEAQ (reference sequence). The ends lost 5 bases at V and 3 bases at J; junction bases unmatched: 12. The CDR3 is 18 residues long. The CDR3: CASSLNTRTSGYTGELFF. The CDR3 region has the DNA TGTGCCAGCAGCCTCAACACACGGACTAGCGGCTACACCGGGGAGCTGTTTTTT.

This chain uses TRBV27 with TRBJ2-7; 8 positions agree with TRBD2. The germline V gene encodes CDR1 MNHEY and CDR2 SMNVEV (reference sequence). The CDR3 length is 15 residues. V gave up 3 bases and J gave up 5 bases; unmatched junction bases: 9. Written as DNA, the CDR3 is TGTGCCAGCAGTTTGTACGGGACTAGATTTGACGAGCAGTACTTC. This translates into CASSLYGTRFDEQYF.

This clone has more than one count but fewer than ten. The DNA for the CDR3 is TGTGCCAGCAGTGACAGTGGCTTCAGCGAGCAGTACTTC. Translated, it gives CASSDSGFSEQYF. J is TRBJ2-7 and V is TRBV6-4; D is unclear. The CDR3 covers 13 residues. Per germline, CDR1 MRHNA and CDR2 SNTAGT. Deletions cut 2 bases from V and 6 bases from J, with 11 bases between.

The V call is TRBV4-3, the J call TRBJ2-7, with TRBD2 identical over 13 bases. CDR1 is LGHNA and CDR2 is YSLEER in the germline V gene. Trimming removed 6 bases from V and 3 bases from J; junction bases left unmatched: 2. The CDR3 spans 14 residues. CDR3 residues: CASRRTSGSYEQYF. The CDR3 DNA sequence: TGCGCCAGCAGAAGGACTAGCGGGAGCTACGAGCAGTACTTC.

The DNA of the CDR3 is TGTGCCTGGAAGTATCGGGGACAGGGCTTCGCGGGAGGAGAAGGGGAGACCCAGTACTTC. Protein: CAWKYRGQGFAGGEGETQYF. The chain links TRBV30 to TRBJ2-5; possibly TRBD1 for D (9 bases). V lost 4 bases and J 5 bases, leaving 35 bases between the germline ends. CDR3 length: 20 amino acids. Germline V gene sequence: CDR1 GTSNPN, CDR2 SVGIG (reference sequence).

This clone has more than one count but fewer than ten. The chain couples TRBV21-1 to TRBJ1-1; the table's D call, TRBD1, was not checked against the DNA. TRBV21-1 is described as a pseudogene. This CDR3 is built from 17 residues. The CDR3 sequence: CASSITQHRDKNTEAFF. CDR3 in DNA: TGTGCCAGCAGCATCACTCAACACCGGGACAAGAACACTGAAGCTTTCTTT.